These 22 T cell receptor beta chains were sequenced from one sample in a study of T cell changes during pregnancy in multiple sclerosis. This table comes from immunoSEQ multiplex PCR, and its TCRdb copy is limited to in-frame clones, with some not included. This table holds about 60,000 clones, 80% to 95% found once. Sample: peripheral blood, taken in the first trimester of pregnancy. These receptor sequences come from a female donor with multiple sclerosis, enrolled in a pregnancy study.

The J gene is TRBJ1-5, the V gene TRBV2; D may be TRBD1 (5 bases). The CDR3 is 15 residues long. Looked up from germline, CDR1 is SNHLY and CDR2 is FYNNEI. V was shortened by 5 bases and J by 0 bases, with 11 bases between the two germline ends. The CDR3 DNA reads TGTGCCAGCAGTCCCGACAGACTTAGCAATCAGCCCCAGCATTTT. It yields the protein CASSPDRLSNQPQHF.

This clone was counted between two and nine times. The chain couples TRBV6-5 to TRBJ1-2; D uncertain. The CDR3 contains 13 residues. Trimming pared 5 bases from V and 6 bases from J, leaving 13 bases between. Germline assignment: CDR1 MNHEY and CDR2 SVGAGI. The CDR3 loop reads CASSERGVDGYTF. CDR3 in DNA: TGTGCCAGCAGTGAACGAGGAGTTGATGGCTACACCTTC.

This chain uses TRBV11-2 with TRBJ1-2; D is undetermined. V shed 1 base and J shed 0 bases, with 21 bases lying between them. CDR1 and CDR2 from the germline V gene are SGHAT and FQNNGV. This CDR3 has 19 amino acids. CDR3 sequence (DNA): TGTGCCAGCAGCTTAGTTAAGAGAGGGTCCAAAACTACTAACTATGGCTACACCTTC. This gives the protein CASSLVKRGSKTTNYGYTF.

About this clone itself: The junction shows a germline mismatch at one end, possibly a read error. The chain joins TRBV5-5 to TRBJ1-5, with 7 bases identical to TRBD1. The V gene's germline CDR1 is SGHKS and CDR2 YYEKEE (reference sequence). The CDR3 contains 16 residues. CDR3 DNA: TGTGCCAGCAGCCCACGAATTCGGGACAGCAATCAACCCCAGCATTTT. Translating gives CASSPRIRDSNQPQHF.

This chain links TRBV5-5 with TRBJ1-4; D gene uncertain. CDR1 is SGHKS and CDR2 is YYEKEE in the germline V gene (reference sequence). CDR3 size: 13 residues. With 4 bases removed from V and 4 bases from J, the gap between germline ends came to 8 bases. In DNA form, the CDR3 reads TGTGCCAGCAGCAAAACAATTAATGAAAAACTGTTTTTT. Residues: CASSKTINEKLFF.

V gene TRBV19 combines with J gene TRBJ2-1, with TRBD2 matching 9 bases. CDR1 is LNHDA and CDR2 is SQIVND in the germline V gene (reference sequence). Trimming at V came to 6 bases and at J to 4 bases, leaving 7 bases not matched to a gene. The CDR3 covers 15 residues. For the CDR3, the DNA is TGTGCCAGTAGGGAGACTAGCGGTTTGTACAATGAGCAGTTCTTC. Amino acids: CASRETSGLYNEQFF.

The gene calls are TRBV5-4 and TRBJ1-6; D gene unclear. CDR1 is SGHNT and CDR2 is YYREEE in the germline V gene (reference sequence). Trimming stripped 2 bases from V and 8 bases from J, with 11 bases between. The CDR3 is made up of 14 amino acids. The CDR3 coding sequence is TGTGCCAGCAGCTTAGCGGCTACCTATTCACCCCTCCACTTT. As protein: CASSLAATYSPLHF.

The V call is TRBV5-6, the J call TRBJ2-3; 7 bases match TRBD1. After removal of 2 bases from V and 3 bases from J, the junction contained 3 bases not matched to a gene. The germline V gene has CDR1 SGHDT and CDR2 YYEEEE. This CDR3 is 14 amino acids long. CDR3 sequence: CASSLRQGTDTQYF. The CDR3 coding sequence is TGTGCCAGCAGCTTAAGACAGGGAACAGATACGCAGTATTTT.

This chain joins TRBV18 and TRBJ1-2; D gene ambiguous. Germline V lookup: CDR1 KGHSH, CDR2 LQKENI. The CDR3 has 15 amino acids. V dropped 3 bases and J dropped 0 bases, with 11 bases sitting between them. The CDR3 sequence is CASSPETMPNYGYTF. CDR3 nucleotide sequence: TGTGCCAGCTCACCCGAAACTATGCCTAACTATGGCTACACCTTC.

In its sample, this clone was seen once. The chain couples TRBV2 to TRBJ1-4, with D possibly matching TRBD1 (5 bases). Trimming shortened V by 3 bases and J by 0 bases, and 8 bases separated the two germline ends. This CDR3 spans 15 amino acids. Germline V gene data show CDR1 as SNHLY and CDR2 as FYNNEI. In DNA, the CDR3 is TGTGCCAGCAGTGAGTGGGGGGCAACTAATGAAAAACTGTTTTTT. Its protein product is CASSEWGATNEKLFF. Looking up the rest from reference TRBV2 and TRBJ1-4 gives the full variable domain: EPEVTQTPSHQVTQMGQEVILRCVPISNHLYFYWYRQILGQKVEFLVSFYNNEISEKSEIFDDQFSVERPDGSNFTLKIRSTKLEDSAMYFCASSEWGATNEKLFFGSGTQLSVL.

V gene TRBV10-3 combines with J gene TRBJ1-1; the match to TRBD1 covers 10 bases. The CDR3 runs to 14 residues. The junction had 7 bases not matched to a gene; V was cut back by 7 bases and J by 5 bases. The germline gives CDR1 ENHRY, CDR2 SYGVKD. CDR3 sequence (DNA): TGTGCCATCAACGAGGGACAGGGGCGGACTGAAGCTTTCTTT. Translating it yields CAINEGQGRTEAFF.

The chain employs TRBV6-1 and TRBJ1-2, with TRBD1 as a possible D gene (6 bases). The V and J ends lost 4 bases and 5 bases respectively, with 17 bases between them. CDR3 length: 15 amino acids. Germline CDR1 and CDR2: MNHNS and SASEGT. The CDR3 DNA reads TGTGCCAGCAGTGCGGCGTTGTGGGGGCTATATGGCTACACCTTC. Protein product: CASSAALWGLYGYTF.

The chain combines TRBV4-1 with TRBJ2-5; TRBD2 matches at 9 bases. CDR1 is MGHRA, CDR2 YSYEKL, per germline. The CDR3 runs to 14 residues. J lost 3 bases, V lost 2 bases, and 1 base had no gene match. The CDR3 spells CASSQPSGKETQYF. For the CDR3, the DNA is TGCGCCAGCAGCCAACCTAGCGGGAAAGAGACCCAGTACTTC.

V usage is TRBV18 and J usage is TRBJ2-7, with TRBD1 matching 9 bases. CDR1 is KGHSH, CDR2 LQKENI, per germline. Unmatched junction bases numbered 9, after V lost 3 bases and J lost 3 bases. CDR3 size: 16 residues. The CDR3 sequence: CASSPRQGVQGYEQYF. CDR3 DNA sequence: TGTGCCAGCTCACCGCGACAGGGGGTACAGGGCTACGAGCAGTACTTC.

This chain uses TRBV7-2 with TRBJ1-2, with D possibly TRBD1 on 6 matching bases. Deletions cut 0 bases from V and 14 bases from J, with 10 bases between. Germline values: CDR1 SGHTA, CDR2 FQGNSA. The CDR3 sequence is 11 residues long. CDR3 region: CASSLADTGTF. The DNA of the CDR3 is TGTGCCAGCAGCTTAGCGGATACAGGGACCTTC.

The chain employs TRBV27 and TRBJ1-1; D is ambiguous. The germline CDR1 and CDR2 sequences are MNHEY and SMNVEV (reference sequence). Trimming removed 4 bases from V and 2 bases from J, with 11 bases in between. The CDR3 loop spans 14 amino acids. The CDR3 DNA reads TGTGCCAGCAGTTACGGGAGAGCAAACACTGAAGCTTTCTTT. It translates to CASSYGRANTEAFF.

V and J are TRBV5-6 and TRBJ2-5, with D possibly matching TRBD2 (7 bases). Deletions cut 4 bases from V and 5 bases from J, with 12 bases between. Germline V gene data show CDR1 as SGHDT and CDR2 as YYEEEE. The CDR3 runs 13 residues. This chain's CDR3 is CASSPGGGETQYF. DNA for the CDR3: TGTGCCAGCAGCCCGGGGGGCGGCGAGACCCAGTACTTC.

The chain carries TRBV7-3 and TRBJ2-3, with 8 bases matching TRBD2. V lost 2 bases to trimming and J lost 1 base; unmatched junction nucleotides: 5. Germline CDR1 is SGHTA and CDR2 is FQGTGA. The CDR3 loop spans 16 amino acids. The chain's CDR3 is CASSLRVSGGTDTQYF. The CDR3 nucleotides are TGTGCCAGCAGCTTACGGGTTAGCGGGGGCACAGATACGCAGTATTTT.

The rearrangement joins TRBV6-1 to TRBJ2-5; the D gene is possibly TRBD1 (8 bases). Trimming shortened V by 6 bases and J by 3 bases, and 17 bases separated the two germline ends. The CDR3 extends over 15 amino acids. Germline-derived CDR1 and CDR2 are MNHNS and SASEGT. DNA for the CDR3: TGTGCCAGCAGCCTAGGACAGGGAGGGGAAGAGACCCAGTACTTC. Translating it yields CASSLGQGGEETQYF.

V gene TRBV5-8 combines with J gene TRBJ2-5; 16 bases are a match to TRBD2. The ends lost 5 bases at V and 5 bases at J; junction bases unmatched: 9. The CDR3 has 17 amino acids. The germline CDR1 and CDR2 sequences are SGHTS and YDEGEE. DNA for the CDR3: TGTGCCAGCAGGACCGGGACTAGCGGGGGGGCCTGGGAGACCCAGTACTTC. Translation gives CASRTGTSGGAWETQYF. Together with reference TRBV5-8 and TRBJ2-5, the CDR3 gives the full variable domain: EAGVTQSPTHLIKTRGQQATLRCSPISGHTSVYWYQQALGLGLQFLLWYDEGEERNRGNFPPRFSGRQFPNYSSELNVNALELEDSALYLCASRTGTSGGAWETQYFGPGTRLLVL.

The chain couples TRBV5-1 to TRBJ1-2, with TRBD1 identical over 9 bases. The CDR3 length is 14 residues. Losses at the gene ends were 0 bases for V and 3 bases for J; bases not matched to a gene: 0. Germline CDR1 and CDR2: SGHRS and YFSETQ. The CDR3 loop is CASSLGDRDYGYTF. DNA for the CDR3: TGCGCCAGCAGCTTGGGGGACAGGGACTATGGCTACACCTTC.

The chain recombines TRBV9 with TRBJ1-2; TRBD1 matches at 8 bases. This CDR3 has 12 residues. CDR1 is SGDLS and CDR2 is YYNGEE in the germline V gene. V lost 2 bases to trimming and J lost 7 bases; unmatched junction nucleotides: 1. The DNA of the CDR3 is TGTGCCAGCAGCGTTGGACAGGGTGGCTACACCTTC. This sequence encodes CASSVGQGGYTF.